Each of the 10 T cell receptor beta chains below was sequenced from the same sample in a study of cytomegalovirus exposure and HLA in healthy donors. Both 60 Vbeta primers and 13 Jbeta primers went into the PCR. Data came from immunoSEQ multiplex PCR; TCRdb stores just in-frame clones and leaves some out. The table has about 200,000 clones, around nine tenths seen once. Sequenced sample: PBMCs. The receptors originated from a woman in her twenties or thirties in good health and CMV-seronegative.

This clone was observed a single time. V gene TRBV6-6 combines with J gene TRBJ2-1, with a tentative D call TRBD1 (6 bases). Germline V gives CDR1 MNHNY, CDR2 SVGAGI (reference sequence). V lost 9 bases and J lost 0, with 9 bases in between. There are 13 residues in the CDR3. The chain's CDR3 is CASQGISYNEQFF. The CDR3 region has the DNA TGTGCCAGTCAGGGGATCTCCTACAATGAGCAGTTCTTC.

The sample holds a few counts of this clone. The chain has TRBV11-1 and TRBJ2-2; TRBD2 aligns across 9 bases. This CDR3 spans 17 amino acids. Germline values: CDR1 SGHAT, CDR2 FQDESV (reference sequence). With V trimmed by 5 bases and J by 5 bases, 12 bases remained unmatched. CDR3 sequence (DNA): TGTGCCAGCAGCCTCCGCGGGAGGGAACAGGGGACCGGGGAGCTGTTTTTT. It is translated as CASSLRGREQGTGELFF.

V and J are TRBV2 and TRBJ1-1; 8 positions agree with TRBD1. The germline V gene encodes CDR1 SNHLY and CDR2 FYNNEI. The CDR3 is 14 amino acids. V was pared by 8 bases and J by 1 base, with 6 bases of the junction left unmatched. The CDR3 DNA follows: TGTGCCAGCGGGAGGGACAGGAGGAACACTGAAGCTTTCTTT. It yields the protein CASGRDRRNTEAFF.

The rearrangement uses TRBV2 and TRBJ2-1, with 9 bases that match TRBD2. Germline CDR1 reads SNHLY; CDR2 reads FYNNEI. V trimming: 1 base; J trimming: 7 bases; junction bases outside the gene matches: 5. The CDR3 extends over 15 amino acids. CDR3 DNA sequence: TGTGCCAGCAGTGAAGGGGTAGCGGGAGCGAATGAGCAGTTCTTC. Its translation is CASSEGVAGANEQFF.

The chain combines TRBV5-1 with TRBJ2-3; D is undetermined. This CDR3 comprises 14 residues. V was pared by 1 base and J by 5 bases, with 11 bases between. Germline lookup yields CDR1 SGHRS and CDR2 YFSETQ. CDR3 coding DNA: TGCGCCAGCAGCTTGTTAGGCGGTGGAGATACGCAGTATTTT. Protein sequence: CASSLLGGGDTQYF.

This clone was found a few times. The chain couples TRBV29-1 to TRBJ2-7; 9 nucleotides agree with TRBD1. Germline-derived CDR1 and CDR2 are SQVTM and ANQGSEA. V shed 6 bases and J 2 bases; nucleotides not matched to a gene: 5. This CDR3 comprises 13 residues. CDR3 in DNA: TGCAGCGTGAAGGGGACAGGGCCCTACGAGCAGTACTTC. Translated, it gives CSVKGTGPYEQYF.

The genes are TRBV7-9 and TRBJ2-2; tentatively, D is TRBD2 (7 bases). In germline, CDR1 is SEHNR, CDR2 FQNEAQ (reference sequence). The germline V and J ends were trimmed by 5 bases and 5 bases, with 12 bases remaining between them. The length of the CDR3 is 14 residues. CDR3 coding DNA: TGTGCCAGCAGCCGGGGGCGGGAGACCGGGGAGCTGTTTTTT. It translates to CASSRGRETGELFF.

CDR3 nucleotides: TGTGCCAGCAGCCCGCGGACAGAACGCTCCTACGAGCAGTACTTC. Its protein is CASSPRTERSYEQYF. V usage is TRBV9 and J usage is TRBJ2-7; D may be TRBD1 (6 bases). Germline lookup yields CDR1 SGDLS and CDR2 YYNGEE. The CDR3 spans 15 residues. V shed 4 bases and J shed 0 bases, with 14 bases lying between them.

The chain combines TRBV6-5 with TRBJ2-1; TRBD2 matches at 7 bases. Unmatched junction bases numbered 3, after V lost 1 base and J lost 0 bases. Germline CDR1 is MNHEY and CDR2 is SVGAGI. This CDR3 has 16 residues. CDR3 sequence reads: CASSYFAGVSYNEQFF. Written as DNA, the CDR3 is TGTGCCAGCAGTTACTTTGCGGGAGTCTCCTACAATGAGCAGTTCTTC.

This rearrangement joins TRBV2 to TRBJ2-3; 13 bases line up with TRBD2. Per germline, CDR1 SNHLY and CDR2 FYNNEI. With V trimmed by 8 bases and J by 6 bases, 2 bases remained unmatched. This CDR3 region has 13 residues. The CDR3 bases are TGTGCCAGCCGGACTAGCGGGAGCGATACGCAGTATTTT. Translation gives CASRTSGSDTQYF.